Listed below are T cell receptor beta chains from one sample, sequenced in a study of cytomegalovirus exposure and HLA in healthy donors. The protocol was immunoSEQ multiplex PCR, while the TCRdb copy is restricted to in-frame clones and leaves out a portion. The sample includes about 200,000 clones, around 77% of them seen just once. The sample comprised PBMCs. The receptors were gathered from a woman aged 25 to 39 in good health and CMV-seronegative. The CDR3 runs from the conserved cysteine through the conserved F or W. The order of the fields is D gene, V gene, J gene, clone size, CDR3 DNA, CDR3 protein. The D gene is left open where the match is weak. Clone size is stated in some rows and not others, as once, few, many or a class when expanded.

d_call: TRBD1
v_call: TRBV19
j_call: TRBJ1-1
clone_size: NA
cdr3_nt: TGTGCCAGTAGGAGAGACAGGGCCCAACTGGGTACTGAAGCTTTCTTT
cdr3_aa: CASRRDRAQLGTEAFF

d_call: NA
v_call: TRBV7-7
j_call: TRBJ2-6
clone_size: NA
cdr3_nt: TGTGCTAGCAGCTTATTCCCCTACAGGGAGTTTGGGGCCAACGTCCTGACTTTC
cdr3_aa: CASSLFPYREFGANVLTF

d_call: TRBD1
v_call: TRBV6-1
j_call: TRBJ1-4
clone_size: NA
cdr3_nt: TGTGCCAGCAGTGTTCGACAGGGGCTTAATGAAAAACTGTTTTTT
cdr3_aa: CASSVRQGLNEKLFF

d_call: NA
v_call: TRBV4-2
j_call: TRBJ2-3
clone_size: NA
cdr3_nt: TGTGCCAGCAGCCAAGGACGGTGGGCAAGTGCAGATACGCAGTATTTT
cdr3_aa: CASSQGRWASADTQYF

d_call: NA
v_call: TRBV5-4
j_call: TRBJ2-7
clone_size: few
cdr3_nt: TGTGCCAGCAGCTTGGATTACTACGAGCAGTACTTC
cdr3_aa: CASSLDYYEQYF

d_call: TRBD1
v_call: TRBV9
j_call: TRBJ1-2
clone_size: NA
cdr3_nt: TGTGCCAGCAGCATTCAGGACAGGGTCTACCCTCGGGTTGGCTACACCTTC
cdr3_aa: CASSIQDRVYPRVGYTF

d_call: TRBD2
v_call: TRBV4-2
j_call: TRBJ2-7
clone_size: many
cdr3_nt: TGTGCCAGCAGCCAAGGTCTGGGAGGGAACTACGAGCAGTACTTC
cdr3_aa: CASSQGLGGNYEQYF

d_call: NA
v_call: TRBV6-5
j_call: TRBJ1-2
clone_size: NA
cdr3_nt: TGTGCCAGCAGTTACTCCAATCAGGGCTATGGCTACACCTTC
cdr3_aa: CASSYSNQGYGYTF

d_call: TRBD1
v_call: TRBV7-2
j_call: TRBJ1-5
clone_size: NA
cdr3_nt: TGTGCCAGTGAGAGGACAGGGGGCAGTCAGCCCCAGCATTTT
cdr3_aa: CASERTGGSQPQHF

d_call: NA
v_call: TRBV28
j_call: TRBJ2-7
clone_size: NA
cdr3_nt: TGTGCCAGCAGTCCGGACCCGGGGGAGCAGTACTTC
cdr3_aa: CASSPDPGEQYF

d_call: NA
v_call: TRBV6-6
j_call: TRBJ1-2
clone_size: NA
cdr3_nt: TGTGCCAGCAGTTACTCGGACAGCTATGGCTACACCTTC
cdr3_aa: CASSYSDSYGYTF

d_call: NA
v_call: TRBV6-6
j_call: TRBJ1-1
clone_size: few
cdr3_nt: TGTGCCAGCAGTACCCCGGGGAGCATGAACACTGAAGCTTTCTTT
cdr3_aa: CASSTPGSMNTEAFF

d_call: TRBD2
v_call: TRBV11-3
j_call: TRBJ2-2
clone_size: NA
cdr3_nt: TGTGCCAGCAGCCCAGCGGGAGGTCCCACCGGGGAGCTGTTTTTT
cdr3_aa: CASSPAGGPTGELFF

d_call: NA
v_call: TRBV5-1
j_call: TRBJ2-7
clone_size: NA
cdr3_nt: TGCGCCAGCAGTCTGACGGGGAGCGAGCAGTACTTC
cdr3_aa: CASSLTGSEQYF

d_call: TRBD2
v_call: TRBV30
j_call: TRBJ2-2
clone_size: NA
cdr3_nt: TGTGCCATGGGACTAGCTAACACCGGGGAGCTGTTTTTT
cdr3_aa: CAMGLANTGELFF

d_call: NA
v_call: TRBV7-9
j_call: TRBJ1-1
clone_size: NA
cdr3_nt: TGTGCCAGCAGCTTAGCGGGGTGGGAGGACACTGAAGCTTTCTTT
cdr3_aa: CASSLAGWEDTEAFF

d_call: TRBD1
v_call: TRBV6-4
j_call: TRBJ1-5
clone_size: NA
cdr3_nt: TGTGCCAGCAGTGTCGACAGGGACAATCAGCCCCAGCATTTT
cdr3_aa: CASSVDRDNQPQHF

d_call: NA
v_call: TRBV18
j_call: TRBJ2-2
clone_size: NA
cdr3_nt: TGTGCCAGCTCACCAAACGGGAGACAGAACACCGGGGAGCTGTTTTTT
cdr3_aa: CASSPNGRQNTGELFF

d_call: NA
v_call: TRBV6-6
j_call: TRBJ1-6
clone_size: NA
cdr3_nt: TGTGCCAGCAGTTACCTGGGGAGCACCTATAATTCACCCCTCCACTTT
cdr3_aa: CASSYLGSTYNSPLHF

d_call: NA
v_call: TRBV6-5
j_call: TRBJ2-7
clone_size: once
cdr3_nt: TGTGCCAGCACGAGACAGAACTCCTACGAGCAGTACTTC
cdr3_aa: CASTRQNSYEQYF

d_call: TRBD2
v_call: TRBV5-1
j_call: TRBJ2-7
clone_size: NA
cdr3_nt: TGCGCCAGCACCGCTAGCGGGAGTTCCCTTGTGCAGTACTTC
cdr3_aa: CASTASGSSLVQYF

d_call: TRBD2
v_call: TRBV5-1
j_call: TRBJ2-7
clone_size: NA
cdr3_nt: TGCGCCAGCAGCGTAGGACTAGCGGGGGCGCCCTACGAGCAGTACTTC
cdr3_aa: CASSVGLAGAPYEQYF